Included here is one T cell receptor beta chain sequence, with context. Its antigen remains unknown. This sample is part of a study of cytomegalovirus exposure and HLA in healthy donors. Overall study findings and caveats: In an earlier analysis, productive rearrangement rates for most beta V segments clustered near 90% or 30%. Later analysis showed most CMV-associated TCR beta chains appearing HLA-restricted. Testing in vitro showed a few CMV-associated chains specific for CMV antigens.

The PCR contained 60 Vbeta and 13 Jbeta primers. The table came from immunoSEQ multiplex PCR; TCRdb's copy has only in-frame clones and leaves some out. The sample has 150,000 to 200,000 clones, around 83% seen once; the top ten hold 1.5% to 2%. The V segment lost 5 bases and the J segment 5 bases; nucleotides outside the gene matches: 12. The CDR3 extends over 15 amino acids. Looked up from germline, CDR1 is SEHNR and CDR2 is FQNEAQ (reference sequence). The specimen was PBMCs. The genes are TRBV7-9 and TRBJ2-7; 7 bases fit TRBD2. The sequence was obtained from a man over 45 in good health and CMV-seronegative. CDR3 loop: CASSLGEGGVDEQYF. The CDR3 nucleotides read TGTGCCAGCAGCCTCGGGGAGGGCGGGGTGGACGAGCAGTACTTC.